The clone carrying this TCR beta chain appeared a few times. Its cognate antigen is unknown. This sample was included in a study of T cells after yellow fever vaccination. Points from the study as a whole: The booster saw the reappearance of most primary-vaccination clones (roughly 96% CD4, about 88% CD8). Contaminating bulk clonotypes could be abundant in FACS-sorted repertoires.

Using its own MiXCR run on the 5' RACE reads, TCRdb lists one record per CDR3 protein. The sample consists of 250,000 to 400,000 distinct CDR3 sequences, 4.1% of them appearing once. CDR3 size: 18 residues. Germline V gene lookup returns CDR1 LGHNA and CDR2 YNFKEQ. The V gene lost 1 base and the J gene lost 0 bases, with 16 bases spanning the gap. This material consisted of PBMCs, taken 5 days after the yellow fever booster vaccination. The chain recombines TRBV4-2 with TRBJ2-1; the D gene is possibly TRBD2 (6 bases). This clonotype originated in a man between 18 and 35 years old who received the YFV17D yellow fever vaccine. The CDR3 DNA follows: TGTGCCAGCAGCCAAGTTGGCCGAGCGGGTTTCTCCTACAATGAGCAGTTCTTC. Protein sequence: CASSQVGRAGFSYNEQFF.